This TCR beta chain stems from a study of cytomegalovirus exposure and HLA in healthy donors. Primers: 60 Vbeta forward and 13 Jbeta reverse. Data came from immunoSEQ multiplex PCR; TCRdb stores just in-frame clones and leaves some out. The top ten clones hold 5.8% of a sample with approximately 130,000 clones, over 75% of them seen once. Trimming cost V 7 bases and J 0 bases; bases outside gene matches: 1. Germline V gene data show CDR1 as MDHEN and CDR2 as SYDVKM. The CDR3 has 14 residues. The receptor was isolated from a man between 18 and 35 years old in good health and CMV-seropositive. The sample consisted of PBMCs. V gene TRBV28 combines with J gene TRBJ2-7; TRBD2 aligns across 12 bases. In DNA, the CDR3 is TGTGCCAGCAAGACTAGCGGGAGCTCCTACGAGCAGTACTTC. Amino acids: CASKTSGSSYEQYF.